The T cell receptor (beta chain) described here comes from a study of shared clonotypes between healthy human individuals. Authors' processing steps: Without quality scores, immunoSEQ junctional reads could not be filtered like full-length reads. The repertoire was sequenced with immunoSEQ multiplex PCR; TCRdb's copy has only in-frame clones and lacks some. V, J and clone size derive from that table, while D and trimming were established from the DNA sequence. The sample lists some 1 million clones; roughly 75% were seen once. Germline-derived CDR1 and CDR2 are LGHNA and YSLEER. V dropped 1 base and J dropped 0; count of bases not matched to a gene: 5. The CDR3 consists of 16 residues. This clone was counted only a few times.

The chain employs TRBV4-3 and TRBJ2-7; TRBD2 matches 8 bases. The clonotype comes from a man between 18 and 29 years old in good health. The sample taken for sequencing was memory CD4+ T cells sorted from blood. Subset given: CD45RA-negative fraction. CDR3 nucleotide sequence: TGCGCCAGCAGCCAAGTCCAAAGCGGGGGCTCCTACGAGCAGTACTTC. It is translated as CASSQVQSGGSYEQYF.